The clone carrying this T cell receptor beta chain has only a few counts. Its cognate antigen is unknown. After removal of 1 base from V and 8 bases from J, the junction contained 7 bases not matched to a gene. CDR1 DFQATT and CDR2 SNEGSKA come from the germline V gene (reference sequence). The CDR3 has 14 residues. The data originate from a study of T cells after yellow fever vaccination. Findings and limits, study-wide: Most primary-vaccination clones reappeared after the booster (just under 98% CD4, 85% to 90% CD8). The secondary response showed a weaker magnitude and a faster peak, day 5 versus 15. Just a small share of clonotypes turned up in the CD4 compartment as well as the CD8 compartment.

They built TCR cDNA with 5'RACE template switching, a step that put in a universal primer site and UMIs. Each CDR3 protein is one row after TCRdb ran MiXCR on the 5' RACE reads. The sample yields just under 600,000 distinct CDR3 sequences, around an eighth seen once. Sample: PBMCs, taken on the day of the yellow fever booster vaccination. The receptor was derived from a man aged 25-40 years who received the YFV17D yellow fever vaccine. The chain links TRBV20-1 to TRBJ2-1; 8 positions agree with TRBD2. The CDR3 reads CSARGGRRGHEQFF. As DNA, the CDR3 is TGCAGTGCTAGAGGCGGGAGGAGGGGCCATGAGCAGTTCTTC.